This TCR beta chain was sequenced during a study of blood T cell repertoires in COVID-19. Study as a whole: COVID-19 samples collected from the United States, Italy and Spain covered acute and convalescent phases.

In the original processing: It was from reference gene primer amplification that nucleated cell counts were estimated. The protocol was immunoSEQ multiplex PCR, while the TCRdb copy is restricted to in-frame clones and leaves out a portion. The V and J calls and the clone size are those of that table, but D and trimming were determined from the DNA. This table has about 150,000 clones, under 85% appearing once. The specimen sequenced was peripheral blood. The clonotype was recovered from a man in his sixties with COVID-19, enrolled during active disease.

The CDR3 loop reads CASSPPAGGPYNEQFF. CDR3 bases: TGTGCCAGCTCACCACCGGCGGGAGGCCCCTACAATGAGCAGTTCTTC. This chain joins TRBV18 and TRBJ2-1; TRBD2 aligns across 8 bases. Trimming removed 0 bases from V and 2 bases from J; junction bases left unmatched: 3. The V gene's germline CDR1 is KGHSH and CDR2 LQKENI. CDR3 size: 16 residues.